These 29 T cell receptor beta chains were sequenced from one sample in a study of CD8 T cells in ankylosing spondylitis. From the 5' RACE reads, TCRdb called clonotypes with MiXCR, one entry per CDR3 protein. Here the sample spans more than 150,000 distinct CDR3 sequences, roughly 13% being singletons. The sequenced sample was blood, either unsorted or a sorted T cell fraction (not recorded which). The receptors stem from a female donor with ankylosing spondylitis or in good health (not recorded which).

About this clonotype itself: Since a much larger clone is just one base distant, this may be a read error. J is TRBJ2-5 and V is TRBV12-5; 13 nucleotides align to TRBD2. The CDR3 length is 17 residues. Germline V gene lookup returns CDR1 LGHNT and CDR2 FRNRAP. The V segment lost 5 bases and the J segment 4 bases; nucleotides outside the gene matches: 10. CDR3 amino acids: CASGRTGTSGKLETQYF. The CDR3 DNA sequence: TGTGCTAGTGGTCGTACCGGGACTAGCGGGAAGCTAGAGACCCAGTACTTC.

This clonotype came up many times. The chain employs TRBV25-1 and TRBJ1-5; no definite D call. The CDR3 totals 13 residues. V was cut by 4 bases and J by 6 bases, with 10 bases left in between. Germline assignment: CDR1 MGHDK and CDR2 SYGVNS. CDR3 in amino acids: CASSVSFGQPQHF. The DNA of the CDR3 is TGTGCCAGCAGTGTCAGTTTTGGTCAGCCCCAGCATTTT.

This clonotype showed up just a few times. In DNA, the CDR3 is TGTGCCAGCAGCCCCGGGGGGGTGTTGACGAACACTGAAGCTTTCTTT. Translation gives CASSPGGVLTNTEAFF. The chain recombines TRBV7-6 with TRBJ1-1; D may be TRBD1 (5 bases). This CDR3 spans 16 amino acids. Trimming took off 5 bases at V and 1 base at J, with 17 bases between the two ends. Germline loops: CDR1 SGHVS, CDR2 FNYEAQ. Full variable domain (remainder filled in from reference TRBV7-6 and TRBJ1-1): GAGVSQSPRYKVTKRGQDVALRCDPISGHVSLYWYRQALGQGPEFLTYFNYEAQQDKSGLPNDRFSAERPEGSISTLTIQRTEQRDSAMYRCASSPGGVLTNTEAFFGQGTRLTVV.

This clonotype was seen at least ten times. V gene TRBV5-1 combines with J gene TRBJ2-1; 12 positions match TRBD2. Per germline, CDR1 SGHRS and CDR2 YFSETQ. The CDR3 contains 17 residues. The junction had 5 bases not matched to a gene; V was cut back by 4 bases and J by 0 bases. The CDR3 DNA follows: TGCGCCAGCAGCACCGGACTAGCGGGGAGCTCCTACAATGAGCAGTTCTTC. Protein product: CASSTGLAGSSYNEQFF.

At least ten counts were recorded for this clonotype. This sequence joins TRBV16 and TRBJ2-1; 7 nucleotides agree with TRBD1. Germline V gene data show CDR1 as KGHSY and CDR2 as FQNENV. V lost 1 base, J lost 0 bases, and 0 bases stayed unmatched. This CDR3 region has 15 residues. The CDR3 region has the DNA TGTGCCAGCAGCCAATGGACAGGCTCCTACAATGAGCAGTTCTTC. It specifies CASSQWTGSYNEQFF.

This clonotype was detected many times. The chain combines TRBV7-8 with TRBJ2-3; D not resolved. The CDR3 covers 12 residues. CDR1 and CDR2 from the germline V gene are SGHVS and FQNEAQ. Deletions cut 3 bases from V and 4 bases from J, with 5 bases between. The CDR3 DNA reads TGTGCCAGCAGCTTCGAGGCAGATACGCAGTATTTT. This gives the protein CASSFEADTQYF.

This clonotype was seen ten or more times. The V gene is TRBV28, the J gene TRBJ2-1; D is perhaps TRBD2 (7 bases). Trimming stripped 7 bases from V and 4 bases from J, with 14 bases between. Germline CDR1 reads MDHEN; CDR2 reads SYDVKM. The CDR3 totals 14 residues. Here the CDR3 DNA reads TGTGCCAGCACAGGGGAGGGAATTTACAATGAGCAGTTCTTC. This gives the protein CASTGEGIYNEQFF.

V gene TRBV20-1 combines with J gene TRBJ1-4, with D possibly matching TRBD1 (5 bases). This CDR3 region has 15 residues. Germline CDR1 DFQATT, CDR2 SNEGSKA (reference sequence). V was shortened by 2 bases and J by 5 bases, with 15 bases between the two germline ends. CDR3 in amino acids: CSARSTEGRNEKLFF. In DNA form, the CDR3 reads TGCAGTGCTAGATCCACGGAGGGGAGGAATGAAAAACTGTTTTTT.

This clonotype showed up just a few times. The chain combines TRBV7-2 with TRBJ2-3, with no clear D. Germline V CDR1 and CDR2: SGHTA, FQGNSA. This CDR3 is 11 amino acids long. V was clipped by 4 bases and J by 6 bases, with 5 bases between them. The CDR3 bases are TGTGCCAGCAGCTCAGTTGATACGCAGTATTTT. It yields the protein CASSSVDTQYF.

This clonotype has a count of ten or more. J is TRBJ1-2 and V is TRBV10-3; 7 bases agree with TRBD1. Germline loops: CDR1 ENHRY, CDR2 SYGVKD. The CDR3 length is 14 residues. J was trimmed by 10 bases and V by 0 bases; bases with no gene match: 8. This chain's CDR3 is CAISESGGQPYYTF. CDR3 nucleotide sequence: TGTGCCATCAGTGAGTCGGGGGGACAGCCATACTACACCTTC.

This clonotype was seen a few times. V and J are TRBV18 and TRBJ2-2; TRBD2 agrees at 9 bases. The CDR3 runs 16 residues. Germline CDR1 KGHSH, CDR2 LQKENI. V lost 4 bases, J lost 7 bases, and 10 bases stayed unmatched. The CDR3 DNA reads as TGTGCCAGCTCACTGAAAACTAGCGGGTACGACGGGGAGCTGTTTTTT. This translates into CASSLKTSGYDGELFF.

As for this clonotype: A clone one base away is much larger, so this may be a read error. This chain joins TRBV20-1 and TRBJ1-1, with 7 bases that match TRBD1. The CDR3 runs to 14 residues. Unmatched junction bases numbered 13, after V lost 6 bases and J lost 6 bases. Per the germline V gene, CDR1 is DFQATT and CDR2 is SNEGSKA (reference sequence). CDR3 DNA: TGCAGTGCGAGGAGGGACAGCGGAAACCCTGAAGCTTTCTTT. Translation gives CSARRDSGNPEAFF.

This clonotype occurred many times. Compared with germline, one end of the junction differs, possibly owing to a read error. This chain links TRBV29-1 with TRBJ2-3; possibly TRBD2 for D (5 bases). The CDR3 runs 10 residues. Germline V lookup: CDR1 SQVTM, CDR2 ANQGSEA. The CDR3 DNA sequence: TGCAGCGTTGTGTTGACTACGGAGTATTTT. As protein: CSVVLTTEYF.

At least ten counts were recorded for this clonotype. This chain links TRBV6-1 with TRBJ2-3; 7 bases match TRBD1. Losses at the gene ends were 7 bases for V and 3 bases for J; bases not matched to a gene: 4. Per the germline V gene, CDR1 is MNHNS and CDR2 is SASEGT. The CDR3 runs 13 residues. The CDR3 nucleotides are TGTGCCAGCAAGGGGACAGCAACAGATACGCAGTATTTT. Translated: CASKGTATDTQYF.

This clonotype was observed at least ten times. The chain has TRBV7-9 and TRBJ1-1; D ambiguous. CDR3 size: 13 residues. V was trimmed by 7 bases and J by 5 bases, leaving 14 bases between them. Germline V lookup: CDR1 SEHNR, CDR2 FQNEAQ (reference sequence). CDR3 DNA: TGTGCCAGCAAGTGGGAGGGAGAGACTGAAGCTTTCTTT. Translation: CASKWEGETEAFF.

Ten or more counts support this clonotype. The J gene is TRBJ2-5, the V gene TRBV28, with no clear D. This CDR3 is built from 13 residues. V was clipped by 7 bases and J by 4 bases, with 13 bases between them. Germline CDR1 is MDHEN and CDR2 is SYDVKM. The CDR3 protein is CASTRRSGETQYF. The CDR3 DNA follows: TGTGCCAGCACTAGGCGTAGTGGAGAGACCCAGTACTTC.

The chain links TRBV5-5 to TRBJ2-6; D is uncertain. This CDR3 has 14 amino acids. With 5 bases removed from V and 0 bases from J, the gap between germline ends came to 6 bases. Germline V gene lookup returns CDR1 SGHKS and CDR2 YYEKEE (reference sequence). CDR3 amino acids: CASRRTSGANVLTF. CDR3 DNA: TGTGCCAGCAGACGGACCTCTGGGGCCAACGTCCTGACTTTC. Looking up the rest from reference TRBV5-5 and TRBJ2-6 gives the full variable domain: DAGVTQSPTHLIKTRGQQVTLRCSPISGHKSVSWYQQVLGQGPQFIFQYYEKEERGRGNFPDRFSARQFPNYSSELNVNALLLGDSALYLCASRRTSGANVLTFGAGSRLTVL.

This clonotype was recorded many times. The rearrangement links TRBV6-2 or TRBV6-3 to TRBJ1-2; 7 bases align to TRBD1. The CDR3 has 13 residues. Germline V lookup: CDR1 MNHEY, CDR2 SVGEGT. After removal of 6 bases from V and 2 bases from J, the junction contained 3 bases not matched to a gene. In DNA form, the CDR3 reads TGTGCCAGCAGCGAGGGACAGAACTATGGCTACACCTTC. It specifies CASSEGQNYGYTF.

This clonotype has a single count. This chain joins TRBV5-1 and TRBJ1-5; D ambiguous. Germline loops: CDR1 SGHRS, CDR2 YFSETQ. The CDR3 extends over 15 amino acids. Trimming shortened V by 0 bases and J by 0 bases, and 7 bases separated the two germline ends. In DNA form, the CDR3 reads TGCGCCAGCAGCTTGGGTGGCAATAGCAATCAGCCCCAGCATTTT. This codes for CASSLGGNSNQPQHF.

In its sample, this clonotype was seen many times. This chain links TRBV7-2 with TRBJ2-7; D uncertain. Trimming cost V 7 bases and J 7 bases, with 17 bases left between them. Germline CDR1 reads SGHTA; CDR2 reads FQGNSA. The CDR3 is made up of 13 amino acids. CDR3 bases: TGTGCCAGCACCTCCAGTGCAACCAGGGAGCAGTACTTC. Translating it yields CASTSSATREQYF.

This clonotype was seen many times. The V and J genes are TRBV29-1 and TRBJ2-4; D is unclear. This CDR3 has 11 residues. The V and J ends lost 6 bases and 6 bases respectively, with 9 bases between them. Germline V gives CDR1 SQVTM, CDR2 ANQGSEA. DNA for the CDR3: TGCAGCGTACTCTTAGCAAACATTCAGTACTTC. This encodes CSVLLANIQYF.

This clonotype was recorded at least ten times. The V and J genes are TRBV4-2 and TRBJ2-7, with a weak D call TRBD2 (6 bases). Germline values: CDR1 LGHNA, CDR2 YNFKEQ. CDR3 size: 14 residues. The ends were cut back, 0 bases at V and 3 bases at J, with 9 bases in the middle. In DNA, the CDR3 is TGTGCCAGCAGCCAAGATTGGAGGGACTACGAGCAGTACTTC. It is translated as CASSQDWRDYEQYF.

Worth noting for this clonotype: A much larger clone differs by one base, so this may be a read error. The chain recombines TRBV3-1 with TRBJ2-2, with unresolved D. The V end lost 2 bases, the J end lost 7 bases, and 11 bases lay between the germline ends. This CDR3 contains 14 residues. CDR1 is LGHDT, CDR2 YNNKEL, per germline (reference sequence). The DNA of the CDR3 is TGTGCCAGCAGCCAATTTCGGTCGCTCGGGGAGCTGTTTTTT. Protein product: CASSQFRSLGELFF. The variable domain in full, completed from reference TRBV3-1 and TRBJ2-2, reads DTAVSQTPKYLVTQMGNDKSIKCEQNLGHDTMYWYKQDSKKFLKIMFSYNNKELIINETVPNRFSPKSPDKAHLNLHINSLELGDSAVYFCASSQFRSLGELFFGEGSRLTVL.

This clonotype was recorded many times. The chain couples TRBV20-1 to TRBJ2-4, with 9 bases matching TRBD1. This CDR3 spans 13 amino acids. Germline V gene data show CDR1 as DFQATT and CDR2 as SNEGSKA (reference sequence). Losses at the gene ends were 7 bases for V and 7 bases for J; bases not matched to a gene: 8. CDR3 bases: TGCAGTGTCCTTGGGACAGGGTCGAACATTCAGTACTTC. Its translation: CSVLGTGSNIQYF.

This chain uses TRBV7-8 with TRBJ2-7; 10 nucleotides agree with TRBD2. The CDR3 is 15 amino acids. Looked up from germline, CDR1 is SGHVS and CDR2 is FQNEAQ. Unmatched junction bases numbered 7, after V lost 5 bases and J lost 3 bases. The CDR3 reads CASSQTPSGSYEQYF. CDR3 in DNA: TGTGCCAGCAGCCAAACACCTAGCGGGAGCTACGAGCAGTACTTC.

This clonotype was picked up many times. The rearrangement uses TRBV7-2 and TRBJ1-5; D is unclear. Germline lookup yields CDR1 SGHTA and CDR2 FQGNSA. V lost 3 bases to trimming and J lost 3 bases, with 12 bases between them. The CDR3 spans 15 residues. DNA of the CDR3: TGTGCCAGCAGCTTGATATGGGCATCCAATCAGCCCCAGCATTTT. Encoded protein: CASSLIWASNQPQHF.

The chain carries TRBV25-1 and TRBJ2-3; D call uncertain. CDR1 is MGHDK and CDR2 is SYGVNS in the germline V gene. V gave up 3 bases and J gave up 3 bases, with 7 bases separating them. This CDR3 is 13 amino acids long. CDR3 sequence (DNA): TGTGCCAGCAGTGATCCTAGAACAGATACGCAGTATTTT. This translates into CASSDPRTDTQYF.

With respect to this clonotype: Being one base from a much bigger clone, this may be a read error. V is TRBV13 and J is TRBJ1-5; 7 nucleotides match TRBD1. This CDR3 spans 15 amino acids. The germline V gene has CDR1 PRHDT and CDR2 FYEKMQ (reference sequence). In DNA form, the CDR3 reads TGTGCCTGCAGCGAGCGACAGGGTCCCAATCAGCCCCAGCATTTT. It is translated as CACSERQGPNQPQHF. The whole variable domain, remainder taken from reference TRBV13 and TRBJ1-5, is AAGVIQSPRHLIKEKRETATLKCYPIPRHDTVYWYQQGPGQDPQFLISFYEKMQSDKGSIPDRFSAQQFSDYHSELNMSSLELGDSALYFCACSERQGPNQPQHFGDGTRLSIL.

This clonotype was picked up a small number of times. The chain carries TRBV7-2 and TRBJ1-6, with D unresolved. The V end was cut by 2 bases, the J end by 7 bases, with 12 bases between. The CDR3 contains 15 residues. CDR1 is SGHTA and CDR2 is FQGNSA in the germline V gene. This CDR3 is CASSLRESGNSPLHF. The CDR3 DNA reads as TGTGCCAGCAGCTTACGGGAGTCGGGCAATTCACCCCTCCACTTT.